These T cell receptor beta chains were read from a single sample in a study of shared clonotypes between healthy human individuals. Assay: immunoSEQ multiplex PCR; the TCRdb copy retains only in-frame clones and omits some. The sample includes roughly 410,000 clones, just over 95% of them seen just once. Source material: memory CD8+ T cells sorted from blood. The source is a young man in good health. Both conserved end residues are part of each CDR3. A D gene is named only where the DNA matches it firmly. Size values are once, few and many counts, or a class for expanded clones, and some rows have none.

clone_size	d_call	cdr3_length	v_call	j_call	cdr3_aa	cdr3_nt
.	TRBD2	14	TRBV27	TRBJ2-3	CASSFGRGTDTQYF	TGTGCCAGCAGTTTCGGGAGGGGCACAGATACGCAGTATTTT
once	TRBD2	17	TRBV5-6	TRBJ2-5	CASSLVGLAGRWVSQYF	TGTGCCAGCAGCTTGGTGGGACTAGCGGGGCGATGGGTGTCCCAGTACTTC
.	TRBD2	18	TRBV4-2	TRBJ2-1	CASSSQRKGSGSYNEQFF	TGTGCCAGCAGCTCCCAAAGGAAGGGTAGCGGGAGTTACAATGAGCAGTTCTTC
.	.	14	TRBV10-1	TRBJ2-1	CASSEWGRPYEQFF	TGCGCCAGCAGTGAATGGGGGAGGCCCTATGAGCAGTTCTTC
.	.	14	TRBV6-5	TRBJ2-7	CASRLRGLGYEQYF	TGTGCCAGCAGGCTCCGAGGGTTAGGTTACGAGCAGTACTTC
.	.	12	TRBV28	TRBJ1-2	CASSFQGYGYTF	TGTGCCAGCAGTTTTCAGGGGTATGGCTACACCTTC
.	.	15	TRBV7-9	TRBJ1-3	CASSLEQGTGNTIYF	TGTGCCAGCAGCCTAGAACAGGGAACAGGAAACACCATATATTTT
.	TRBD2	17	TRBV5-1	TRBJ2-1	CASSLTTSGRGGNEQFF	TGCGCCAGCAGCTTGACGACTAGCGGGAGGGGGGGCAATGAGCAGTTCTTC
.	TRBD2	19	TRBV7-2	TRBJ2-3	CASSLAPRLAATSTDTQYF	TGTGCCAGCAGCTTAGCACCCAGACTAGCAGCTACTAGCACAGATACGCAGTATTTT
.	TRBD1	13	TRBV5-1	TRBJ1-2	CARETGVIYGYTF	TGCGCCAGGGAGACAGGGGTTATCTATGGCTACACCTTC
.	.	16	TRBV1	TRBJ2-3	CTSSPRLAELTDTQYF	TGCACCAGCAGCCCACGACTAGCGGAGCTCACAGATACGCAGTATTTT
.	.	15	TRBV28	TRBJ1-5	CASRFWTFSNQPQHF	TGTGCCAGCCGTTTTTGGACATTTAGCAATCAGCCCCAGCATTTT
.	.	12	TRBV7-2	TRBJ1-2	CASSTTPGGYTF	TGTGCCAGCAGCACAACCCCAGGGGGCTACACCTTC
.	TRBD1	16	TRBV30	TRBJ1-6	CAWSALTGGTNSPLHF	TGTGCCTGGAGTGCTCTTACAGGGGGCACGAATTCACCCCTCCACTTT
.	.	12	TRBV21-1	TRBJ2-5	CASRSGSETQYF	TGTGCCAGCAGAAGCGGGAGTGAGACCCAGTACTTC
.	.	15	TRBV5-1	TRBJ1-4	CASSSSGSPNEKLFF	TGCGCCAGCAGCTCTTCAGGGAGTCCTAATGAAAAACTGTTTTTT
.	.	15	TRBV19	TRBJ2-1	CASSITSSSYNEQFF	TGTGCCAGTAGTATAACCAGCTCCTCCTACAATGAGCAGTTCTTC
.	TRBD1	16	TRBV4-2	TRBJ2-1	CASSQVRTGGYNEQFF	TGTGCCAGCAGCCAAGTTCGGACAGGGGGTTACAATGAGCAGTTCTTC
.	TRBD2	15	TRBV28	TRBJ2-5	CASSLGAGVGETQYF	TGTGCCAGCAGTTTAGGGGCGGGAGTGGGGGAGACCCAGTACTTC
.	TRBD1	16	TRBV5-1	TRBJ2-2	CASSRTRDRGYGELFF	TGCGCCAGCAGCCGTACCCGGGACAGGGGGTACGGGGAGCTGTTTTTT
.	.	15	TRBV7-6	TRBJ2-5	CASSPGQTWEETQYF	TGTGCCAGCAGCCCCGGACAGACCTGGGAAGAGACCCAGTACTTC
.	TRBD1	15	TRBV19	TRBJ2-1	CASSTGQGAYNEQFF	TGTGCCAGTAGTACCGGACAGGGGGCCTACAATGAGCAGTTCTTC
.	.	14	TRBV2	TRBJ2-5	CASETPLEPGTQYF	TGTGCCAGCGAGACCCCCCTCGAACCGGGGACCCAGTACTTC
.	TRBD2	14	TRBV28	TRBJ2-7	CASSWETSGYEQYF	TGTGCCAGCAGTTGGGAGACTAGCGGGTACGAGCAGTACTTC
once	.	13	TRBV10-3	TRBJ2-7	CAISESTPNEQYF	TGTGCCATCAGTGAGTCGACCCCAAACGAGCAGTACTTC
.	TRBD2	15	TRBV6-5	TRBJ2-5	CASSYSGGLQETQYF	TGTGCCAGCAGTTATAGCGGGGGGCTCCAAGAGACCCAGTACTTC
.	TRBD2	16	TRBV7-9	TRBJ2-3	CASSIRTSGRADTQYF	TGTGCCAGCAGCATAAGGACTAGCGGGAGGGCAGATACGCAGTATTTT
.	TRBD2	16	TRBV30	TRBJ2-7	CAWSVGWGSGIYEQYF	TGTGCCTGGAGTGTTGGCTGGGGTAGCGGGATATACGAGCAGTACTTC
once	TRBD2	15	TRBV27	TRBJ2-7	CASSKSGRGAYEQYF	TGTGCCAGCAGTAAAAGCGGGAGGGGGGCCTACGAGCAGTACTTC
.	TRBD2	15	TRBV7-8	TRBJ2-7	CASSHRNSGSYEQYF	TGTGCCAGCAGCCACCGAAATAGCGGGAGTTACGAGCAGTACTTC
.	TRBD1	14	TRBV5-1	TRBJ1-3	CASSWGTGGGTIYF	TGCGCCAGCAGCTGGGGGACAGGGGGAGGCACCATATATTTT
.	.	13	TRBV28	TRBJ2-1	CASNWRENNEQFF	TGTGCCAGCAATTGGAGGGAGAACAATGAGCAGTTCTTC
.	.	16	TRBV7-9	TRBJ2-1	CASSSQVTRSYNEQFF	TGTGCCAGCAGCTCCCAAGTGACAAGGAGCTACAATGAGCAGTTCTTC
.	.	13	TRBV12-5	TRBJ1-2	CASGQGANYGYTF	TGTGCTAGTGGACAGGGAGCTAACTATGGCTACACCTTC
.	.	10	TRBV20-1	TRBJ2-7	CSGTTYEQYF	TGCAGTGGGACTACCTACGAGCAGTACTTC
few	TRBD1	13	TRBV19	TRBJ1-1	CASSMAGGTEAFF	TGTGCCAGTAGTATGGCAGGGGGCACTGAAGCTTTCTTT
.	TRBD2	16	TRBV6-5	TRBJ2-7	CASSYRSAGGLYEQYF	TGTGCCAGCAGTTACAGGTCAGCGGGGGGTCTCTACGAGCAGTACTTC
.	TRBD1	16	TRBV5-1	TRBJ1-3	CASSIRTGLSGNTIYF	TGCGCCAGCAGCATACGGACAGGGCTCTCTGGAAACACCATATATTTT
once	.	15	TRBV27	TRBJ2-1	CASSFDGRRDNEQFF	TGTGCCAGCAGTTTTGACGGGAGAAGAGACAATGAGCAGTTCTTC
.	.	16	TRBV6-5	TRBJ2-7	CASSYSRTGLSYEQYF	TGTGCCAGCAGTTACTCGAGAACAGGCCTCTCCTACGAGCAGTACTTC
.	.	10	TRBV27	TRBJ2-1	CASQYNEQFF	TGTGCCAGCCAATACAATGAGCAGTTCTTC